This entry features one TCR beta chain sequence. The antigen it binds to is not known. Within one base of it there is no much larger clone, and no base qualities were kept. Library method: the immunoSEQ multiplex PCR assay. For the multiplex PCR, a mixture combining 60 forward primers for TCR Vbeta segments and 13 reverse primers for TCR Jbeta segments was used. A multiplex PCR assay on genomic DNA amplified the CDR3 region of rearranged TCR beta genes. Amplified TCR beta libraries were sequenced as 87-base-pair reads on the Illumina HiSeq System. The source study handled its data this way. In a later analysis, tens of millions of unique TCR beta chains were counted across the approximately 670 repertoires, and around 11 million of these chains were shared by at least two donors. To remove PCR and sequencing errors, raw reads were error-corrected and collapsed into unique sequences using a nearest-neighbor algorithm that merged closely related sequences. To assign V, D and J gene segments, CDR3 sequences were aligned to IMGT reference sequences. For a sequence to be retained, a match of at least six nucleotides to both a V gene segment and a J gene segment was required. A rearrangement counted as productive if the CDR3 had no stop codons and remained in frame with V and J, and every other rearrangement counted as non-productive. Following IMGT convention, CDR3 was defined as the stretch from the second conserved V-encoded cysteine to the conserved J-encoded phenylalanine. The earlier analysis of around 640 of the donors excluded sequences that lacked an unambiguous match to a single V gene segment. In an earlier analysis of a few hundred of the donors, V segments were called functional above 56.7% productive rearrangements and were called segregating when the between-donor standard deviation exceeded 5%. A statistical classification framework was developed to diagnose cytomegalovirus status using the catalog of TCR beta chain sequences. In a later analysis, V and J genes were assigned by comparing TCR nucleotide sequences against IMGT/GENE-DB human TR gene sequences. The TCRdist pipeline was used in a later analysis to assign CDR3 sequences and most-parsimonious VDJ recombination scenarios. In a later analysis, every TCR beta chain was defined by the combination of its CDR3 amino acid sequence and its V-gene family, and reads without a unique V-gene family were dropped. As a way to deal with suspected cross-contamination and a sequencing artifact, a later analysis dropped roughly 600 nucleotide sequences that were highly shared and had low generation probability. In a later analysis, a clonal expansion index for each public chain was calculated from normalized within-repertoire ranks of inferred template counts. A later analysis computed generation probabilities with a VDJ recombination model fitted to out-of-frame rearrangements, and checked the results against IGoR. In a later analysis, hypergeometric tests were used to score TCR-TCR, TCR-HLA and TCR-CMV co-occurrence, with a repertoire-size bias correction applied to TCR pairs. In a later analysis, false discovery rates were estimated by permuting HLA or CMV assignments 20 times. In a later analysis, co-occurring TCRs were grouped using DBSCAN, with TCRdist sequence similarity added in when clustering inside HLA-allele-positive subsets. Co-occurrence clustering excluded repertoires with fewer than 30,000 or more than 120,000 public chains, plus five with anomalous nucleotide sharing. TCRdb limited this immuneACCESS table to in-frame rearrangements with V and J called. A share of clones is missing; checked studies link under half to unresolved V genes, and the rest is unexplained. V and J calls and clone size follow that table, whereas D and trimming were derived from the DNA. In all, the sample holds about 160,000 clones, and roughly 79% of those were seen once. The ten largest make up 7.4% of the sample.

The cohort consisted of more than 650 healthy bone marrow donors. Cohort members were all nominally healthy when sampled, although unrecorded immune exposures were likely present. The donor tested CMV seropositive and was one of the 289 seropositive cohort members. A peripheral blood sample was provided by each donor, and peripheral blood mononuclear cells were used for TCR beta sequencing. The Qiagen DNeasy Blood Extraction Kit was used to extract genomic DNA from the blood cell samples. The entry originates in a study of cytomegalovirus exposure and HLA in healthy donors (dated by TCRdb to 2016 to 2017). Study-level background: According to an earlier analysis of several hundred of the donors, roughly 180 million T cells yielded 95 million to 140 million unique TCR beta sequences and about 300 Gb of sequence data. Among some 400 genotyped donors of the cohort, an average of around 250,000 unique TCR beta nucleotide sequences was sequenced per donor, of which 15% to 20% were non-productive. Donor age, sex, ethnicity and CMV serostatus were compiled together with the repertoire data. Both class I and class II loci were covered by HLA typing, at four-digit resolution. Genome-wide SNP genotypes for about three fifths of the roughly 700 donors were used in a later genetic analysis, which treated that subset as a discovery cohort. Of the 300 to 450 genotyped donors, roughly 85% fell in the genetic ancestry cluster associated with self-reported Caucasian donors. The number of typed donors differed by locus: roughly 629-640 for A, B, C, DRB1 and DQB1; about 520 for DQA1; about 600 for DPA1; and 400 to 480 for DPB1. The aim of the study was to test whether cataloging public T cell receptors could identify signatures of past pathogen exposure. A later analysis re-analyzed previously published TCR beta repertoires from 660 or so donors and added high-resolution HLA genotyping to study TCR occurrence patterns. The study profiled the T cell repertoires of hundreds of subjects by immunosequencing and related them to cytomegalovirus serostatus. About 280 gigabases of sequencing data and around 80 million unique TCR sequences made up an early release that covered approximately 700 HLA-typed donors. To predict cytomegalovirus infection status, the study brought together high-throughput TCR immunosequencing, statistical association of individual TCRs with disease status, and machine learning. An earlier analysis of fewer than 700 of the donors applied high-throughput TCR beta sequencing to assess whether each TCR beta V gene segment acted as functional or pseudogenic. Every repertoire in the discovery cohort had been generated on one and the same sequencing platform. Because of strong linkage in the cohort, five DR-DQ haplotypes were treated as single units for association and clustering. In the later analysis, no new phenotypic data were used to find candidate immune exposures; instead, reliance was placed on TCR beta sequences and their occurrence across donors. Besides the first cohort of more than 650 subjects, a separate validation cohort made up of over 95 different subjects was used. The investigation overall reported the following: For the cohort, immune exposure information was limited to CMV serostatus. A cluster of highly shared sequence variants was judged likely to be a technical artifact of the sequencing pipeline. Compared with the approximately 700-donor mean, donors in an Asian-associated ancestry cluster had fewer N-insertions in productive TCRs, according to a later genetic analysis. This cohort had only TCR beta chains sequenced, and the lack of alpha or paired-chain data limited which features could be detected. Some IMGT-functional V segments, including TRBV6-2 and TRBV6-3, could not be told apart with the 87-base-pair reads, so those segments were excluded. A further reported finding was that TCR beta sequences accurately predicted the HLA-A and HLA-B alleles for most subjects in the first cohort. The earlier analysis of fewer than 750 of the donors excluded around 17 rarely observed V segments, including chromosome 9 orphons, because counts were too low. Correlated functional status among segregating V segments might be attributable to linkage disequilibrium, but an unknown experimental factor could not be ruled out. In a later analysis, HLA-associated TCR beta chains were found to be more clonally expanded and to have lower generation probabilities than equally common non-associated chains. In an earlier analysis of some 500 of the donors, most TCR beta V segments appeared in productive rearrangements about 87% or about 30% of the time, broadly matching IMGT annotations. Most CMV-associated TCR beta chains appeared to be HLA-restricted in a later analysis, and the HLA associations seemed to be driven largely by CMV exposure. In vitro tests confirmed that three of the cytomegalovirus-associated TCR beta chains recognize cytomegalovirus antigens. Specific HLA alleles were associated with over 15,000 TCR beta sequences at a false discovery rate of 0.05 in a later analysis. While some public TCRs were present in many individuals, most TCR sequences turned up only very rarely across donors. In a later analysis, TCR association rates were found to vary across HLA loci, with the most associated TCRs seen for DRB1 alleles and the fewest for HLA-C alleles. A later analysis reported that several top co-occurrence clusters appeared linked to parvovirus B19, influenza, CMV and Epstein-Barr virus. Cytomegalovirus status was reported to be diagnosed by the classifier with high specificity and sensitivity in both the original and validation cohorts. Because HLA typing was unavailable for some donors at each locus, only the typed subset was used in association tests. The presence/absence analyses assumed that sequencing depth was roughly uniform across donors, and that assumption may not be true. According to the authors, the approach could potentially be generalized to other disease states and immunological phenotypes. The study listed 164 TCR beta chains as associated with cytomegalovirus. When HLA alleles, especially DR and DQ, strongly co-occurred, attributing TCR associations to individual alleles was difficult. In a later genetic analysis, a missense DCLRE1C variant was associated with V-gene and J-gene trimming of TCR beta chains, and the association was replicated in an independent cohort.

Spanning cysteine to phenylalanine, the CDR3 consists of 17 amino acids. Only the CDR3 portion is preserved as DNA: 51 bases, with reading frame beginning at the first base. Via the germline V gene (reference sequence), CDR1 is SGHNT and CDR2 YYREEE. V is pared back by 4 bases and J by 0 bases, with 17 bases lying between the germline termini. The chain is made from TRBV5-4 and TRBJ1-3, with TRBD1 as a weak D call on 6 bases. The sample taken for sequencing was PBMCs. The TCR sequence derives from a male donor in good health and CMV-seropositive. The nucleotides are TGTGCCAGCAGCCGGGCCGGCGACAGGTCCTCTGGAAACACCATATATTTT. This encodes CASSRAGDRSSGNTIYF. With the portions outside the CDR3 filled from the reference TRBV5-4 and TRBJ1-3 genes, the complete variable region becomes ETGVTQSPTHLIKTRGQQVTLRCSSQSGHNTVSWYQQALGQGPQFIFQYYREEENGRGNFPPRFSGLQFPNYSSELNVNALELDDSALYLCASSRAGDRSSGNTIYFGEGSWLTVV.